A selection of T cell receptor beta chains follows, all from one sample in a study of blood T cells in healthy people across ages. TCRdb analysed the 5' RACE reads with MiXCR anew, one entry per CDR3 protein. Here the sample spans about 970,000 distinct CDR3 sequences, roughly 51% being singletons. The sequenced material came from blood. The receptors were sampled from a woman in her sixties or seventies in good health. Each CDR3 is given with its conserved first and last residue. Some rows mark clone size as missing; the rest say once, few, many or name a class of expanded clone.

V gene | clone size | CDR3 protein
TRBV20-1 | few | CSASRDRAYYGYTF
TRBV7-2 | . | CASSLLSSGRASDTQYF
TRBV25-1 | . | CASKDWSSYNEQYF
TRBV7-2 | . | CASSSGPSQKQESQYF
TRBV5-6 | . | CASSLDGLGRSYEQYF
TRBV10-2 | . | CASSGTQGYSPLHF
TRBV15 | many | CATSRGSGHQETQYF
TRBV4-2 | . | CASSQERYPGTPYEQYF
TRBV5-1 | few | CASSIQDSQETQYF
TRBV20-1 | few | CSARVTSMVNEQFF
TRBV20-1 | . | CSAPQGTKGNEQFF
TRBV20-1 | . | CSGEQTNEKLFF
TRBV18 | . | CASSPTNRDYGYTF
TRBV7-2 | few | CASSFAGTTVYNEQFF
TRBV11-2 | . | CASSFRTANTGELFF
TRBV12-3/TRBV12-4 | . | CASEFAGELFF
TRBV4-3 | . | CASSQGLSAGFTYEQYF
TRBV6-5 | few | CASSYSTLDRSRYEQYF
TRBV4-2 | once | CASSQDSGRADTQYF
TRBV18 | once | CASSPLGTSGKIDTQYF
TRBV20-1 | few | CSARPTVEAFF
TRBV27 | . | CASSLLGIRETQYF
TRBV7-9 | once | CASSLYRQQQETQYF
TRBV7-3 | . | CASSPTLTGSGGSGANVLTF
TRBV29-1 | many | CSVLGSGSFETQYF
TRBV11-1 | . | CASSLGVGTLGEQFF
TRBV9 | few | CASSVGWAQETQYF
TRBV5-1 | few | CASRTLLYNEQFF
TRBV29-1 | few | CSVASGSSNEQFF
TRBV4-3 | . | CASSLTGGLSPHEQYF
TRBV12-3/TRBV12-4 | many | CASSISALMNTEAFF
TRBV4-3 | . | CASSQQRLAGGPWSYEQYF
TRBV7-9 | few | CASSLLRQGPDEKLFF
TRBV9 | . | CASSARENTEAFF
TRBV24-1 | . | CATEGTGDYEQYF
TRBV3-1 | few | CASSQESSPSSYEQYF
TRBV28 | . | CASVVGLAQDTQYF
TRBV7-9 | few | CASSLFSGGLKYNEQFF
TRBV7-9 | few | CASSLAQGGNNEQFF
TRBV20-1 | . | CSASGTRGEQYF
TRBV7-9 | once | CASSLARGYSNQPQHF
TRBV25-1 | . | CASSEFLATIQETQYF
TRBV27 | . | CASGHETSYEQYF
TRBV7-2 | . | CASTIGGDQETQYF
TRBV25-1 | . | CASRMTGAYEQYF
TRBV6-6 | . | CASTSGRDTYSNQPQHF
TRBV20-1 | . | CFGQGNEQYF
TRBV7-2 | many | CASSLAAGRETQYF
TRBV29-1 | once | CGVEGTPTLTGQYF
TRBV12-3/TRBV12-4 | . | CASSFPQGREQYF
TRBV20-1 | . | CSARSSGSSYNEQYF
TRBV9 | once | CASSAYPRGPSYEQYF
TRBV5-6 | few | CASSLLGRSGAFF